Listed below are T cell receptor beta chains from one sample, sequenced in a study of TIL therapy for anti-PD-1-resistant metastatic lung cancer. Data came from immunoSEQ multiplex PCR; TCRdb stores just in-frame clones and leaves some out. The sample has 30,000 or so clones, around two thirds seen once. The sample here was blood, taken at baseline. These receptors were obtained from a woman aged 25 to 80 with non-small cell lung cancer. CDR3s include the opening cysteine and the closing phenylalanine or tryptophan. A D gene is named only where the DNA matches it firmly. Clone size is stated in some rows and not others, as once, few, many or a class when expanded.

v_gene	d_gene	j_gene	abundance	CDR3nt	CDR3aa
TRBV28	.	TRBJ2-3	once	TGTGCCAGCAGTTTATCCGCAGATACGCAGTATTTT	CASSLSADTQYF
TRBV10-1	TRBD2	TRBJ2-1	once	TGCGCCAGCAGTGACCTTCTTGGGACTAGCGGGACAAATGAGCAGTTCTTC	CASSDLLGTSGTNEQFF
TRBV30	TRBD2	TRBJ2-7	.	TGTGCCTGGAAACCGGGACTAGCGTTCCACGAGCAGTACTTC	CAWKPGLAFHEQYF
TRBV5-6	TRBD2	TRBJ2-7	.	TGTGCCAGCAGTCAAAGCGGGGGCGAGCAGTACTTC	CASSQSGGEQYF
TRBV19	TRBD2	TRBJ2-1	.	TGTGCCAGTAGTTCCGCCGGGACTAGCGGGAGGAGGGTAAAACCGTACAATGAGCAGTTCTTC	CASSSAGTSGRRVKPYNEQFF
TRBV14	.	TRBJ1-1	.	TGTGCCAGCAGCCATGACCAAGGCAACACTGAAGCTTTCTTT	CASSHDQGNTEAFF
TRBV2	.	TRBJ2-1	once	TGTGCCAGCAGAGGGGGGCCTGAGCAGTTCTTC	CASRGGPEQFF
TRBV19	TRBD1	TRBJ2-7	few	TGTGCCAGCAGCGTTGGGACAGGATCCTACGAGCAGTACTTC	CASSVGTGSYEQYF
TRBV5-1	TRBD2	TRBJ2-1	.	TGCGCCAGCAGCGCCAGGACTAGCGGGAGGCACAATGAGCAGTTCTTC	CASSARTSGRHNEQFF
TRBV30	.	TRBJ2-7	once	TGTGCCTGGAGTCCGGGATCTTCGGGCCACGAGCAGTACTTC	CAWSPGSSGHEQYF
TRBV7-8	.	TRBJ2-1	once	TGTGCCAGCAGCTTCAGACTGGCCGGCTACAATGAGCAGTTCTTC	CASSFRLAGYNEQFF
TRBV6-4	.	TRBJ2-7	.	TGTGCCAGCAGGGCCGACAGGTTTTTCCAGCGTAGGTCCTACGAGCAGTACTTC	CASRADRFFQRRSYEQYF
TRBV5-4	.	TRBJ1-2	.	TGTGCCAGCAGCTCTGTCTGGACCTATGGCTACACCTTC	CASSSVWTYGYTF
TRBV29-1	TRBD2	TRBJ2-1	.	TGCAGCGTTGAAGATCATCTTAGCGGGAGTTATGGGTTCTTC	CSVEDHLSGSYGFF
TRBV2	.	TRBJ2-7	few	TGTGCCAGCGGTATCGGAGGGGACGAGCAGTACTTC	CASGIGGDEQYF
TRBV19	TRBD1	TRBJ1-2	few	TGTGCCACCGAAGGTCAGGGGGTTGATGGCTACACCTTC	CATEGQGVDGYTF
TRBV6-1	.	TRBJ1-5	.	TGTGCCAGCAGTGGTCCGGGACATGACCAGCCCCAGCATTTT	CASSGPGHDQPQHF
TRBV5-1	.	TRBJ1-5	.	TGCGCCAGCAGCTTGGGGGGATCCGGGCAGCCCCAGCATTTT	CASSLGGSGQPQHF
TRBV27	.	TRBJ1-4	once	TGTGCCAGCAGTTTCGGGACGGGGCGGGAAAAACTGTTTTTT	CASSFGTGREKLFF
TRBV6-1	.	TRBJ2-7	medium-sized	TGTGCCAGCAGTGATCTCGGGGGCCAGGCGTCCTACGAGCAGTACTTC	CASSDLGGQASYEQYF
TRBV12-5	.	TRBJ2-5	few	TGTGCTAGTGGTTACAACCAGGGATGGGCAGAGACCCAGTACTTC	CASGYNQGWAETQYF
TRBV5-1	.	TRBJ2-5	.	TGCGCCAGCAGCCTACCCCCCGGACAGATCCAAGAGACCCAGTACTTC	CASSLPPGQIQETQYF
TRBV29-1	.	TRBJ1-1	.	TGCAGCGTTGAAAGGGACCCCAGGCCCACTGAAGCTTTCTTT	CSVERDPRPTEAFF
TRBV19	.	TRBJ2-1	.	TGTGCCAGTACCCGATTTGGCGGGGATTACTACAATGAGCAGTTCTTC	CASTRFGGDYYNEQFF
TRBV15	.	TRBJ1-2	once	TGTGCCACCAGCAGACCGGACAGTATATATGGCTACACCTTC	CATSRPDSIYGYTF
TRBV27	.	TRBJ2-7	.	TGTGCCAGCAGTTTACTGGGTTGGGACTACGAGCAGTACTTC	CASSLLGWDYEQYF
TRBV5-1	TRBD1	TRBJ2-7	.	TGCGCCAGCAGACCCGGGACAGGCTACGAGCAGTACTTC	CASRPGTGYEQYF
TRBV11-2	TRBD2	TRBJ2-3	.	TGTGCCAGCAGCTACCGACTAGCGGGAGGGAGCACAGATACGCAGTATTTT	CASSYRLAGGSTDTQYF
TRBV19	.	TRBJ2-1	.	TGTGCCAGTAGTATATCTGGGGGTAGGGTAAAGCAGTTCTTC	CASSISGGRVKQFF
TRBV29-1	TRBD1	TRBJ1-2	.	TGCAGCGTTGAATCCAGCCAGACAGGGGTAGATGGCTACACCTTC	CSVESSQTGVDGYTF
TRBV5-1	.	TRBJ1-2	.	TGCGCCAGCAGTCGCGGGACGAACTATGGCTACACCTTC	CASSRGTNYGYTF
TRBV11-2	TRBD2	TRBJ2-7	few	TGTGCCAGCAGCTCACTAGCGGGAGGACCCTACGAGCAGTACTTC	CASSSLAGGPYEQYF
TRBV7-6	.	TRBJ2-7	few	TGTGCCAGCAGCTTAGCGGGAGGGGGGGCGCTTTACGAGCAGTACTTC	CASSLAGGGALYEQYF
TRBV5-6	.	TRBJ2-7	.	TGTGCCAGCAGCTCCCTGACTAGACTCCGATACGAGCAGTACTTC	CASSSLTRLRYEQYF
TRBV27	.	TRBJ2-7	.	TGTGCCAGCAGTTTAACGGTTCCCCCCTACGAGCAGTACTTC	CASSLTVPPYEQYF
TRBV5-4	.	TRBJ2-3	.	TGTGCCAGCAGCTTGACAGATACGCAGTATTTT	CASSLTDTQYF
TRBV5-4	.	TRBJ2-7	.	TGTGCCAGCAGCAAAAAGAGCTCCTACGAGCAGTACTTC	CASSKKSSYEQYF
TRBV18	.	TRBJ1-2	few	TGTGCCAGCTCACCATCGGACACCAGGGGCTACACCTTC	CASSPSDTRGYTF
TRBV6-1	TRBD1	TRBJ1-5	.	TGTGCCAGCAGTGAAAGGCGAACAGGGGGCGATCAGCCCCAGCATTTT	CASSERRTGGDQPQHF
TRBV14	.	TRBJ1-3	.	TGTGCCAGCAGCCCCGACTGGAACACCATATATTTT	CASSPDWNTIYF
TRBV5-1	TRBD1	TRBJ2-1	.	TGCGCCAGCAGCTTATCCTCCGGGACAGGCTATCCCATGGAGCAGTTCTTC	CASSLSSGTGYPMEQFF
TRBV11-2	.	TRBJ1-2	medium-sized	TGTGCCAGCAGCTTAGAACCGGCCGGGGCTGGCTACACCTTC	CASSLEPAGAGYTF
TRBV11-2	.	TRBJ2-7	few	TGTGCCAGCAGCTTAGCCTACGAGCAGTACTTC	CASSLAYEQYF
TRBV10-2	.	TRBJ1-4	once	TGCGCCAGCAGGCCCGCAGCCGGGGATGAAAAACTGTTTTTT	CASRPAAGDEKLFF
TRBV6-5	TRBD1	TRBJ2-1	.	TGTGCCAGCAGGCTGGGACAGGGGTACAATGAGCAGTTCTTC	CASRLGQGYNEQFF
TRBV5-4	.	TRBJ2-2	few	TGTGCCAGCAGCTTGGGGCGGCGCACCGGGGAGCTGTTTTTT	CASSLGRRTGELFF